The 2 T cell receptor beta chains reported below all come from one sample, sequenced in a study of T cell responses to AZD1222 COVID-19 vaccine. Generated by immunoSEQ multiplex PCR, the TCRdb table keeps only in-frame clones and is missing some. This table holds about 170,000 clones, approximately 92% found once. This specimen consisted of peripheral blood, obtained on day 0 of AZD1222 vaccination. Every receptor here comes from an adult in good health.

The genes are TRBV5-1 and TRBJ2-5, with 9 bases matching TRBD1. The CDR3 is 15 amino acids. V dropped 3 bases and J dropped 4; count of bases not matched to a gene: 7. CDR1 is SGHRS, CDR2 YFSETQ, per germline. CDR3 in DNA: TGCGCCAGCAGCTATGGGACAGGGAGCGGAGAGACCCAGTACTTC. Protein sequence: CASSYGTGSGETQYF.

V and J are TRBV27 and TRBJ1-5; no firm D call. CDR3 length: 15 residues. Between the trimmed V and J ends, which lost 4 bases and 2 bases, there was a span of 12 bases. CDR1 and CDR2 from the germline V gene are MNHEY and SMNVEV (reference sequence). CDR3 protein: CASSSGSWGNQPQHF. As DNA, the CDR3 is TGTGCCAGCAGTTCGGGTTCGTGGGGCAATCAGCCCCAGCATTTT.